The TCR beta chain described here comes from a study of read filtering for tumor transcriptome and immune sequencing. General observations from the study: Without single-read clonotypes, shared clonotype proportions correlated more between IR-seq and RNA-seq.

This library used roughly 370 ng RNA and molecular barcoded adaptors spanning alpha/delta and beta/gamma chains. TCRdb re-derived calls from the reads in MiXCR, one entry per CDR3 protein. The sample consists of 75,000 to 90,000 distinct CDR3 sequences, 9% to 15% of them appearing once. This clonotype occurred many times. What it binds is not known. The origin of this receptor is a donor older than 35 with multiple myeloma. The sequenced sample was a population of CD138-negative cells sorted from bone marrow.

The CDR3 protein is CASNRLATSGGYEQYF. The CDR3, as DNA: TGTGCCAGCAACCGACTGGCGACTAGCGGGGGATACGAGCAGTACTTC. The rearrangement joins TRBV2 to TRBJ2-7; 12 bases fit TRBD2. J lost 4 bases, V lost 7 bases, and 11 bases had no gene match. This CDR3 contains 16 residues. Germline V gene sequence: CDR1 SNHLY, CDR2 FYNNEI.